The rows below give T cell receptor beta chains drawn from one sample of a study of T cells in Graves' hyperthyroidism and ophthalmopathy. Using its own MiXCR run on the multiplex PCR reads, TCRdb lists one record per CDR3 protein. The table records 560,000 or so distinct CDR3 sequences, just under 20% of them present only once. The material sequenced was blood. The receptors come from a man aged 35-49 years with Graves' ophthalmopathy. CDR3s include the opening cysteine and the closing phenylalanine or tryptophan. The order of the fields is V gene, J gene, CDR3 protein.

>TRBV9|TRBJ2-2
CASSVSTSGGNGELFF
>TRBV28|TRBJ1-2
CASSLQGTRQGYTF
>TRBV5-6|TRBJ2-7
CASSFTGPGTYEQYF
>TRBV7-2|TRBJ2-1
CASSLALLAGGPGEQFF
>TRBV6-5|TRBJ1-5
CASTWTGVNQPQHF
>TRBV30|TRBJ1-6
CAWSVRYNSPLHF
>TRBV5-1|TRBJ2-1
CASSYSSGGPYNEQFF
>TRBV20-1|TRBJ2-7
CSTIGTSGRSSYEQYF
>TRBV3-1|TRBJ2-5
CASSLSGEKETQYF
>TRBV9|TRBJ2-1
CASSGPGLEYNEQFF
>TRBV20-1|TRBJ1-1
CSVRRGAFTEAFF
>TRBV5-1|TRBJ2-7
CASSLAPQGLAGSYEQYF
>TRBV10-3|TRBJ2-7
CAISFGSSPYEQYF
>TRBV24-1|TRBJ2-2
CATSPPPRGLTVVGELFF
>TRBV7-2|TRBJ2-7
CASSFYICSAREGSDYEQYF
>TRBV19|TRBJ2-7
CASSIGLADSYEQYF
>TRBV11-2|TRBJ1-2
CASSSQGGFRYGYTF
>TRBV20-1|TRBJ1-5
CSASTQDIPGQPQHF
>TRBV18|TRBJ2-1
CASSPSAAVYNEQFF
>TRBV7-9|TRBJ1-2
CASSPWTGGRDGYTF
>TRBV4-2|TRBJ2-3
CASSWRLSTDTQYF
>TRBV5-1|TRBJ1-1
CASSLTWDRANTEAFF
>TRBV5-1|TRBJ2-3
CASGPRAVSTDTQYF
>TRBV10-3|TRBJ2-4
CAISSSGGARNIQYF
>TRBV6-2/TRBV6-3|TRBJ2-3
CASSFGMFGTDTQYF
>TRBV19|TRBJ2-7
CASSGRGQGYLDEQYF
>TRBV2|TRBJ1-1
CASTLVSKAFF
>TRBV29-1|TRBJ1-1
CSVEVGQGAGAFF
>TRBV10-3|TRBJ2-1
CAIKGGGRGDEQFF
>TRBV5-5|TRBJ2-2
CASSFNGGELFF
>TRBV2|TRBJ2-2
CASRQDLTGELFF
>TRBV28|TRBJ2-4
CASSLFGGIAGVVAKNIQYF
>TRBV2|TRBJ1-1
CASRDGQGGLPEAFF
>TRBV30|TRBJ2-3
CAWTSRDTQYF
>TRBV6-2/TRBV6-3|TRBJ2-7
CASTKGQWGYEQYF
>TRBV28|TRBJ2-3
CASSSAGATPDTQYF
>TRBV2|TRBJ1-5
CASRGTGNSNQPQHF
>TRBV3-1|TRBJ2-2
CASSPLAGGELFF
>TRBV6-1|TRBJ1-2
CASSGSPGPTINYGYTF
>TRBV20-1|TRBJ2-2
CSARPPGLAGGPSTGELFF
>TRBV19|TRBJ2-1
CASSLTSGRSHEQFF
>TRBV7-2|TRBJ1-1
CASSLALPGRNTEAFF
>TRBV10-3|TRBJ1-5
CAISEGRGNNQPQHF
>TRBV5-1|TRBJ2-7
CASSHRDRGTYEQYF
>TRBV10-2|TRBJ2-1
CATCPGAAYNEQFF
>TRBV7-9|TRBJ2-3
CASSLGGLTDTQYF
>TRBV7-3|TRBJ2-1
CASSLSLQGEQFF
>TRBV14|TRBJ2-1
CASTLTVGTSGRGHEQFF
>TRBV2|TRBJ2-1
CASSNPFSGSMDEQFF
>TRBV30|TRBJ1-3
CAWSGGPNTIYF
>TRBV6-2/TRBV6-3|TRBJ2-1
CASRRGTGYNEQFF